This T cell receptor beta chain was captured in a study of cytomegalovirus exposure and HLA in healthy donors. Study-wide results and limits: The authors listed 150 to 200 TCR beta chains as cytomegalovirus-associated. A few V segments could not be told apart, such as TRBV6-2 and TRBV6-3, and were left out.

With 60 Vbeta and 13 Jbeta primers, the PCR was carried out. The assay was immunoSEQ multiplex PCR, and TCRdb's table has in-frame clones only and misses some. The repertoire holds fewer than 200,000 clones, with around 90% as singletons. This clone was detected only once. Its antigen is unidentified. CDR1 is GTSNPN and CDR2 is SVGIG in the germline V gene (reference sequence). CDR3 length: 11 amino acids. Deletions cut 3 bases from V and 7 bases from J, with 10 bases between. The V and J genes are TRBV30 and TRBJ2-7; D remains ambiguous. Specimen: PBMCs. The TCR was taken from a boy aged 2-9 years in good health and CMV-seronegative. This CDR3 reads CAWSPYLEQYF. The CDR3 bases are TGTGCCTGGAGCCCCTACTTGGAGCAGTACTTC.